The sequence of this T cell receptor (beta chain) was determined in a study of cytomegalovirus exposure and HLA in healthy donors. Overall study results and limits: Evidence from a later analysis indicated that most CMV-associated TCR beta chains looked HLA-restricted.

On this clone itself: The antigen remains undetermined.

Both 60 Vbeta primers and 13 Jbeta primers went into the PCR. TCRdb keeps only in-frame clones here, not all; method: immunoSEQ multiplex PCR. The profile shows 85,000 to 130,000 clones, about 77% of them singletons. Germline V gene sequence: CDR1 MDHEN, CDR2 SYDVKM. The CDR3 is 16 amino acids. The ends lost 3 bases at V and 8 bases at J; junction bases unmatched: 12. This receptor was obtained from a woman between 18 and 29 years old in good health and CMV-seropositive. The genes are TRBV28 and TRBJ2-1; 8 nucleotides align to TRBD2. The sample comprised PBMCs. The CDR3: CASSLAGGSPVDEQFF. CDR3 sequence (DNA): TGTGCCAGCAGTTTGGCGGGAGGATCCCCCGTCGATGAGCAGTTCTTC.